This passage covers 18 T cell receptor beta chains from one sample sequenced in a study of cytomegalovirus exposure and HLA in healthy donors. In the PCR, 60 Vbeta and 13 Jbeta primers were used. Clones were read by immunoSEQ multiplex PCR, and TCRdb kept only the in-frame ones, dropping some. The table lists roughly 250,000 clones, 84% of them singletons. Sequencing was carried out using PBMCs. These receptors originate from a woman between 40 and 55 years old in good health and CMV-seropositive.

The chain is built from TRBV19 and TRBJ2-6; TRBD1 agrees at 8 bases. Germline V CDR1 and CDR2: LNHDA, SQIVND (reference sequence). The CDR3 has 14 residues. V lost 6 bases, J lost 15 bases, and 13 bases stayed unmatched. CDR3 region: CASRTGDSLHGLTF. CDR3 nucleotide sequence: TGTGCCAGTAGGACAGGGGACTCTCTCCACGGCCTGACTTTC.

The chain links TRBV10-3 to TRBJ2-1; 8 bases are a match to TRBD1. This CDR3 has 18 amino acids. Per the germline V gene, CDR1 is ENHRY and CDR2 is SYGVKD. Trimming removed 6 bases from V and 4 bases from J; junction bases left unmatched: 17. CDR3 coding DNA: TGTGCCATCAGGAAGGACAGGGCTGGAGCGGAGAGGTACAATGAGCAGTTCTTC. Encoded protein: CAIRKDRAGAERYNEQFF.

The V gene is TRBV29-1, the J gene TRBJ2-5; 11 bases match TRBD2. This CDR3 comprises 13 residues. Germline V gives CDR1 SQVTM, CDR2 ANQGSEA. Trimming took 7 bases from V and 4 from J; bases not matched to a gene: 5. The CDR3 DNA is TGCAGCGCCCGAGGGACTAGCGGAGAGACCCAGTACTTC. It is translated as CSARGTSGETQYF.

This rearrangement joins TRBV2 to TRBJ2-6; D perhaps matches TRBD1 (5 bases). The V end lost 3 bases, the J end lost 3 bases, and 15 bases lay between the germline ends. CDR3 length equals 17 residues. Germline V gene data show CDR1 as SNHLY and CDR2 as FYNNEI. DNA of the CDR3: TGTGCCAGCAGTGAGACAACCTTGGGGCGTGGGGCCAACGTCCTGACTTTC. It translates to CASSETTLGRGANVLTF. The full variable domain, in which reference TRBV2 and TRBJ2-6 provide the parts outside the CDR3, is EPEVTQTPSHQVTQMGQEVILRCVPISNHLYFYWYRQILGQKVEFLVSFYNNEISEKSEIFDDQFSVERPDGSNFTLKIRSTKLEDSAMYFCASSETTLGRGANVLTFGAGSRLTVL.

This CDR3 is CASSTFRDSYEQYF. CDR3 DNA: TGTGCCAGCAGTACCTTCCGGGACAGCTACGAGCAGTACTTC. The chain couples TRBV2 to TRBJ2-5, with 7 bases matching TRBD1. The DNA end is a closer match to TRBJ2-7, so the J assignment may be wrong. Germline loops: CDR1 SNHLY, CDR2 FYNNEI. The CDR3 contains 14 residues.

This chain links TRBV7-2 with TRBJ1-2; 9 nucleotides match TRBD1. Losses at the gene ends were 1 base for V and 4 bases for J; bases not matched to a gene: 1. The CDR3 is made up of 14 amino acids. Germline CDR1 and CDR2: SGHTA and FQGNSA. As DNA, the CDR3 is TGTGCCAGCAGCTTAGGACAGGGGGTCTATGGCTACACCTTC. Translation gives CASSLGQGVYGYTF.

In the case of this clone: The junction does not match germline at one end; this may be a read error. The CDR3 bases are TGTGCTAGCAGCTTGGGGACAGGGGTCGTCAATGAGCAGTTCTTC. It translates to CASSLGTGVVNEQFF. This chain connects TRBV7-7 to TRBJ2-1, with TRBD1 identical over 10 bases. This CDR3 has 15 amino acids. Germline CDR1 and CDR2: SSHAT and FNYEAQ (reference sequence). The whole variable domain, filled in from reference TRBV7-7 and TRBJ2-1, reads GAGVSQSPRYKVTKRGQDVTLRCDPISSHATLYWYQQALGQGPEFLTYFNYEAQPDKSGLPSDRFSAERPEGSISTLTIQRTEQRDSAMYRCASSLGTGVVNEQFFGPGTRLTVL.

The chain carries TRBV7-9 and TRBJ1-5; D not resolved. Germline CDR1 is SEHNR and CDR2 is FQNEAQ (reference sequence). This CDR3 has 13 residues. V was shortened by 5 bases and J by 3 bases, with 8 bases between the two germline ends. The CDR3 DNA sequence: TGTGCCAGCAGCGGGCAATTCAATCAGCCCCAGCATTTT. The encoded protein is CASSGQFNQPQHF.

The DNA of the CDR3 is TGTGCCAGCTCACCTCAGGTCTACAATGAGCAGTTCTTC. Its protein product is CASSPQVYNEQFF. This chain links TRBV18 with TRBJ2-1; D call uncertain. The ends were cut back, 3 bases at V and 3 bases at J, with 6 bases in the middle. From germline, CDR1 is KGHSH and CDR2 LQKENI. The CDR3 totals 13 residues.

The V and J genes are TRBV7-2 and TRBJ1-2, with a possible D match to TRBD1 (6 bases). The germline gives CDR1 SGHTA, CDR2 FQGNSA. Trimming removed 7 bases at V and 4 bases at J, with 13 bases between. The CDR3 is made up of 13 amino acids. The CDR3 coding sequence is TGTGCCAGCACCCTCGACAGGACCTATGGCTACACCTTC. It specifies CASTLDRTYGYTF.

This sequence joins TRBV5-6 and TRBJ2-6, with TRBD1 matching 7 bases. This CDR3 region has 18 residues. The ends lost 3 bases at V and 1 base at J; junction bases unmatched: 10. The germline V gene has CDR1 SGHDT and CDR2 YYEEEE. DNA of the CDR3: TGTGCCAGCAGCTCATACGGGACAGAATTTTCTGGGGCCAACGTCCTGACTTTC. The encoded protein is CASSSYGTEFSGANVLTF. The variable domain in full, with the rest retrieved from reference TRBV5-6 and TRBJ2-6, is DAGVTQSPTHLIKTRGQQVTLRCSPKSGHDTVSWYQQALGQGPQFIFQYYEEEERQRGNFPDRFSGHQFPNYSSELNVNALLLGDSALYLCASSSYGTEFSGANVLTFGAGSRLTVL.

This clone was recorded a few times. V and J are TRBV5-1 and TRBJ2-7, with 7 positions matching TRBD2. V lost 2 bases, J lost 3 bases, and 2 bases stayed unmatched. This CDR3 has 13 residues. In germline, CDR1 is SGHRS, CDR2 YFSETQ. In nucleotides, the CDR3 is TGCGCCAGCAGCTTTGGACTAGGCTACGAGCAGTACTTC. Translation gives CASSFGLGYEQYF.

This clone was seen only once. The CDR3 bases are TGTGCCAGCAGTTACCAATCGGGTTGGGGGGACGAGCAGTACTTC. It codes for CASSYQSGWGDEQYF. This chain joins TRBV6-5 and TRBJ2-5, with D possibly TRBD2 on 6 matching bases. Judging by the DNA end, TRBJ2-7 fits better; the J call may be wrong. The length of the CDR3 is 15 residues. CDR1 MNHEY and CDR2 SVGAGI come from the germline V gene.

The chain joins TRBV10-3 to TRBJ2-4; tentatively, D is TRBD1 (6 bases). The V gene's germline CDR1 is ENHRY and CDR2 SYGVKD. Trimming removed 7 bases from V and 2 bases from J, with 24 bases in between. The CDR3 runs 18 residues. CDR3 sequence (DNA): TGTGCCATCAACCCGAGACCTATACAGGGTTTAACCAAAAACATTCAGTACTTC. Its protein product is CAINPRPIQGLTKNIQYF.

The genes are TRBV28 and TRBJ2-6; tentatively, D is TRBD2 (6 bases). Trimming removed 5 bases from V and 0 bases from J, with 8 bases in between. CDR3 length: 15 amino acids. CDR1 and CDR2 from the germline V gene are MDHEN and SYDVKM. The CDR3 sequence: CASSIAASGANVLTF. CDR3 DNA sequence: TGTGCCAGCAGTATAGCGGCCTCTGGGGCCAACGTCCTGACTTTC.

The chain uses TRBV28 and TRBJ2-7; D is possibly TRBD1 (6 bases). Germline V gene data show CDR1 as MDHEN and CDR2 as SYDVKM. Trimming shortened V by 3 bases and J by 3 bases, and 15 bases separated the two germline ends. The CDR3 has 15 amino acids. CDR3 DNA sequence: TGTGCCAGCAGTTTTGGACAAGGGGGATTCTACGAGCAGTACTTC. Its translation is CASSFGQGGFYEQYF.

The V gene is TRBV2, the J gene TRBJ2-2; 9 bases are a match to TRBD2. CDR1 and CDR2 from the germline V gene are SNHLY and FYNNEI. CDR3 length equals 15 residues. V lost 2 bases, J lost 5 bases, and 3 bases stayed unmatched. CDR3 bases: TGTGCCAGCAGTGAATTAACTAGCGGGACCGGGGAGCTGTTTTTT. Amino acid sequence: CASSELTSGTGELFF.

V is TRBV7-9 and J is TRBJ2-1, with 7 bases that match TRBD2. This CDR3 is 16 amino acids long. Germline V CDR1 and CDR2: SEHNR, FQNEAQ (reference sequence). The junction had 8 bases not matched to a gene; V was cut back by 1 base and J by 5 bases. CDR3 sequence: CASSLVGGSFDNEQFF. Written as DNA, the CDR3 is TGTGCCAGCAGCTTAGTAGGCGGGAGTTTTGACAATGAGCAGTTCTTC.